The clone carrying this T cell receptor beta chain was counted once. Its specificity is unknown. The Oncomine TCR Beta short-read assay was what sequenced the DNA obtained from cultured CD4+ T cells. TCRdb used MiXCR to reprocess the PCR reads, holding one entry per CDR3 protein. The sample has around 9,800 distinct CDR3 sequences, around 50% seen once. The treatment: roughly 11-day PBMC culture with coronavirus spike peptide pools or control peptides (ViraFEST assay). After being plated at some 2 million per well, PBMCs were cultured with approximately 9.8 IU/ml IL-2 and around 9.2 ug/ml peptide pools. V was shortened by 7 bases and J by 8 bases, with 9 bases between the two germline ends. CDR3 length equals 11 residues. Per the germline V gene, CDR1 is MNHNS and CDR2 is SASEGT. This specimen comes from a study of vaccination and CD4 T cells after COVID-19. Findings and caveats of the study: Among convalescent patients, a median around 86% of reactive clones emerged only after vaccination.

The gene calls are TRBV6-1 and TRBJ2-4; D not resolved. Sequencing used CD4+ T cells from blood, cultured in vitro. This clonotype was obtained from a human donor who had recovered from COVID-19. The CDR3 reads CASNGEYIQYF. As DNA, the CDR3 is TGTGCCAGCAATGGGGAATACATTCAGTACTTC.